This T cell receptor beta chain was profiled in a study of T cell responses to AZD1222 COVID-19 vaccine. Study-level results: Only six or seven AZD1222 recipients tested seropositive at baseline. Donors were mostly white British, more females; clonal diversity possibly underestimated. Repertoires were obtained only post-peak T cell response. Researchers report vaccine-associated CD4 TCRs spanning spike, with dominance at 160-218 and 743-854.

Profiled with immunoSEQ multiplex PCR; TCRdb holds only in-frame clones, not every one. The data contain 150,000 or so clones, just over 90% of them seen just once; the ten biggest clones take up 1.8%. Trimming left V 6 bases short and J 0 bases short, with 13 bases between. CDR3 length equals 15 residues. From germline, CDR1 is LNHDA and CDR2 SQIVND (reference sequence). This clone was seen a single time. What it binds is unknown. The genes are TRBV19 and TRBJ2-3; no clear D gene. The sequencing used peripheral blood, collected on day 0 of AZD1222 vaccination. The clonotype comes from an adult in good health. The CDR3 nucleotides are TGTGCCAGTAGAGTGGCAGGAAAAAGCACAGATACGCAGTATTTT. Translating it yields CASRVAGKSTDTQYF.